Presented here are 13 T cell receptor beta chains from one specimen sequenced in a study of Graves' ophthalmopathy and Graves' hyperthyroidism. Amplified material comprised TCR beta CDR3 regions derived from RNA transcripts. First-round RT-PCR relied on HTBI primers, and a second-round multiplex PCR came next. TCRdb reprocessed the multiplex PCR reads via MiXCR and lists one record per CDR3 protein. The table has under 350,000 distinct CDR3 sequences, 15% to 20% seen once. Sequenced sample: peripheral blood. The origin of the receptors is an adult man with Graves' ophthalmopathy.

This clonotype has ten or more counts. This chain connects TRBV7-2 to TRBJ2-5, with 9 bases lining up with TRBD2. In germline, CDR1 is SGHTA, CDR2 FQGNSA. The V gene end was trimmed by 7 bases and the J gene end by 5 bases; junction bases not matched to a gene: 11. This CDR3 region has 15 residues. This CDR3 reads CASISWTSVGETQYF. In DNA, the CDR3 is TGTGCCAGCATATCATGGACTAGCGTCGGGGAGACCCAGTACTTC. Variable domain in full (rest from reference TRBV7-2 and TRBJ2-5): GAGVSQSPSNKVTEKGKDVELRCDPISGHTALYWYRQSLGQGLEFLIYFQGNSAPDKSGLPSDRFSAERTGGSVSTLTIQRTQQEDSAVYLCASISWTSVGETQYFGPGTRLLVL.

The V gene is TRBV6-1, the J gene TRBJ2-2; perhaps TRBD2 as D (5 bases). Per the germline V gene, CDR1 is MNHNS and CDR2 is SASEGT. The CDR3 spans 15 residues. V was pared by 1 base and J by 1 base, with 7 bases between. The CDR3 spells CASSEGGQNTGELFF. In DNA, the CDR3 is TGTGCCAGCAGTGAAGGAGGGCAGAACACCGGGGAGCTGTTTTTT.

This clonotype was seen at least ten times. The V and J genes are TRBV15 and TRBJ1-1; D may be TRBD1 (6 bases). V was trimmed by 1 base and J by 5 bases, leaving 14 bases between them. The CDR3 is 15 amino acids. Germline lookup yields CDR1 LNHNV and CDR2 YYDKDF (reference sequence). The CDR3: CATSRVAGAGTEAFF. The CDR3 nucleotides are TGTGCCACCAGCAGAGTCGCGGGGGCGGGTACTGAAGCTTTCTTT.

This clonotype was seen more than once but under ten times. This chain uses TRBV6-2 or TRBV6-3 with TRBJ2-7; 8 bases map to TRBD2. The junction had 8 bases not matched to a gene; V was cut back by 2 bases and J by 2 bases. Germline CDR1 is MNHEY and CDR2 is SVGEGT. The CDR3 spans 16 residues. The CDR3 DNA reads TGTGCCAGCAGTTACAATCCGGGACTAGGGGCCTACGAGCAGTACTTC. As protein: CASSYNPGLGAYEQYF.

The chain combines TRBV6-2 or TRBV6-3 with TRBJ1-2; D gene unclear. There are 13 residues in the CDR3. Trimming removed 2 bases at V and 6 bases at J, with 10 bases between. Germline V gene sequence: CDR1 MNHEY, CDR2 SVGEGT. CDR3: CASSYMARDGYTF. DNA for the CDR3: TGTGCCAGCAGTTACATGGCAAGAGATGGCTACACCTTC.

At least ten counts were recorded for this clonotype. This chain uses TRBV10-3 with TRBJ1-2, with TRBD1 identical over 11 bases. The CDR3 totals 14 residues. J gave up 3 bases and V 7 bases, and 4 bases lay outside the gene matches. Germline values: CDR1 ENHRY, CDR2 SYGVKD. CDR3 in amino acids: CAITRGQGDYGYTF. DNA of the CDR3: TGTGCCATCACTAGGGGACAGGGGGACTATGGCTACACCTTC.

V gene TRBV7-8 combines with J gene TRBJ1-6, with D possibly matching TRBD1 (5 bases). The CDR3 loop spans 12 amino acids. CDR1 is SGHVS and CDR2 is FQNEAQ in the germline V gene. V lost 5 bases to trimming and J lost 13 bases, with 12 bases between them. The CDR3 nucleotides read TGTGCCAGCAGCCCCAGGGTCGGGCCCCTCCACTTT. This sequence encodes CASSPRVGPLHF. The full variable domain, in which reference TRBV7-8 and TRBJ1-6 provide the parts outside the CDR3, is GAGVSQSPRYKVAKRGQDVALRCDPISGHVSLFWYQQALGQGPEFLTYFQNEAQLDKSGLPSDRFFAERPEGSVSTLKIQRTQQEDSAVYLCASSPRVGPLHFGNGTRLTVT.

This clonotype was seen ten or more times. V and J are TRBV6-1 and TRBJ2-2; D call uncertain. V lost 5 bases and J 1 base, leaving 2 bases between the germline ends. Germline CDR1 MNHNS, CDR2 SASEGT. The CDR3 is made up of 12 amino acids. CDR3: CASSKNTGELFF. The CDR3 coding sequence is TGTGCCAGCAGTAAGAACACCGGGGAGCTGTTTTTT.

J is TRBJ2-6 and V is TRBV25-1; D remains unclear. CDR1 MGHDK and CDR2 SYGVNS come from the germline V gene. The CDR3 length is 14 residues. Trimming removed 6 bases from V and 0 bases from J, with 6 bases in between. The CDR3 sequence: CASRTRSGANVLTF. DNA of the CDR3: TGTGCCAGCAGGACGCGCTCTGGGGCCAACGTCCTGACTTTC.

This clonotype came up many times. The chain links TRBV29-1 to TRBJ1-2, with D unclear. Germline CDR1 is SQVTM and CDR2 is ANQGSEA. The CDR3 consists of 12 residues. V lost 3 bases to trimming and J lost 5 bases, with 10 bases between them. The CDR3, as DNA: TGCAGCGTTGATTTGGGTTTTTATGGCTACACCTTC. This sequence encodes CSVDLGFYGYTF.

This clonotype came up once. V usage is TRBV19 and J usage is TRBJ2-7; 12 positions agree with TRBD1. Germline CDR1 is LNHDA and CDR2 is SQIVND (reference sequence). The CDR3 has 15 amino acids. The junction had 12 bases not matched to a gene; V was cut back by 9 bases and J by 6 bases. CDR3 residues: CASGGGTGGIGEQYF. DNA for the CDR3: TGTGCCAGCGGGGGCGGGACAGGGGGCATTGGCGAGCAGTACTTC.

This chain links TRBV29-1 with TRBJ2-5; 7 nucleotides line up with TRBD1. V shed 2 bases, J shed 3 bases, and the junction held 12 bases outside the gene matches. Germline CDR1 SQVTM, CDR2 ANQGSEA. The CDR3 has 16 amino acids. CDR3 sequence: CSVEIGGQAAKETQYF. CDR3 sequence (DNA): TGCAGCGTTGAAATAGGCGGACAGGCCGCAAAAGAGACCCAGTACTTC.

This clonotype was recorded many times. The chain couples TRBV20-1 to TRBJ2-7, with 7 positions matching TRBD2. V lost 2 bases to trimming and J lost 1 base; unmatched junction nucleotides: 5. The CDR3 extends over 14 amino acids. Per the germline V gene, CDR1 is DFQATT and CDR2 is SNEGSKA (reference sequence). CDR3: CSARLQGGSYEQYF. The CDR3 bases are TGCAGTGCTAGACTGCAGGGAGGGTCCTACGAGCAGTACTTC.